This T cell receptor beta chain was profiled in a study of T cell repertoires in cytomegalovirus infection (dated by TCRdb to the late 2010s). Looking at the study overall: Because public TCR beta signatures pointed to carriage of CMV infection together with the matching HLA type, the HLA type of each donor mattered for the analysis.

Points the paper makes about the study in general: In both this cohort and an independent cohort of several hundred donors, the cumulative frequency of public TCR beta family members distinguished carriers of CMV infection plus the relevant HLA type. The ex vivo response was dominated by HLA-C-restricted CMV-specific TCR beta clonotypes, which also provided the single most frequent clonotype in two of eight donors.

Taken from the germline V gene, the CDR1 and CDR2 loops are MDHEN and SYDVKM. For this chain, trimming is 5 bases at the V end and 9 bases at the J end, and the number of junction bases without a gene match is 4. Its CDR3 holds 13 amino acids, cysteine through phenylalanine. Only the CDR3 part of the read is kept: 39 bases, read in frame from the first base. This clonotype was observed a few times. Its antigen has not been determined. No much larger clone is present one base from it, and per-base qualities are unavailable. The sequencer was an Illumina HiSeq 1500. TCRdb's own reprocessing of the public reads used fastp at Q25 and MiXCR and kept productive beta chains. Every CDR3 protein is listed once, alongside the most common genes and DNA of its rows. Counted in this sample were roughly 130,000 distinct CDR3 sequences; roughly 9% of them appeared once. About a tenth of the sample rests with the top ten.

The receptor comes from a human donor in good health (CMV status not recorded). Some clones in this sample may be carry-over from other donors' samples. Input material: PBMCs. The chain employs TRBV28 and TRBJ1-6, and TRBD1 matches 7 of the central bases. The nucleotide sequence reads TGTGCCAGCAGTAGACAGGGTACTTCACCCCTCCACTTT. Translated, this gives CASSRQGTSPLHF.